This T cell receptor (beta chain) was sequenced during a study of blood T cell repertoires in COVID-19. Study-level background: The United States, Italy and Spain supplied acute and convalescent COVID-19 samples.

The CDR3 length is 14 residues. V shed 8 bases and J 0 bases; nucleotides not matched to a gene: 3. The V gene's germline CDR1 is SGHRS and CDR2 YFSETQ. Seattle's cohort entered during active infection and was followed longitudinally. Original data processing: For nucleated cells, counts were estimated from reference gene primer amplification. Assay used: immunoSEQ multiplex PCR; TCRdb lists only in-frame clones, some missing. V and J calls and clone size are copied from that table; D and trimming were computed from the DNA. The profile shows approximately 140,000 clones, approximately 83% of them singletons.

Input material: peripheral blood. The chain has TRBV5-1 and TRBJ2-3; 10 positions match TRBD2. The receptor was isolated from an older woman with COVID-19, enrolled during active disease. Here the CDR3 DNA reads TGCGCCAGTAAGCGGGGGGGAAGCACAGATACGCAGTATTTT. This codes for CASKRGGSTDTQYF.